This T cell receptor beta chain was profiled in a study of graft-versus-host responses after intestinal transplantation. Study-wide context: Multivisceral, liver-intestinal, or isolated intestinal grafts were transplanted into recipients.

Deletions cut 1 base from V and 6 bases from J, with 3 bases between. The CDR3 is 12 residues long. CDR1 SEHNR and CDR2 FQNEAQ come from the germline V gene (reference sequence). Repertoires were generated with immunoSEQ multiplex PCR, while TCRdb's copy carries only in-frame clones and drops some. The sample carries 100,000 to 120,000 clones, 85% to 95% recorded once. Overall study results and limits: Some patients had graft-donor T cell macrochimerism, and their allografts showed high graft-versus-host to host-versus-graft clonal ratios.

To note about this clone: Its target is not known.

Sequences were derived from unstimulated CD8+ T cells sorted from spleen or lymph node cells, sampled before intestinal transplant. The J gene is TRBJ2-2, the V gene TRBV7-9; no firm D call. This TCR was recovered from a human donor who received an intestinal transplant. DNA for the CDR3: TGTGCCAGCAGCTTAGTATCCGGGGAGCTGTTTTTT. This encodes CASSLVSGELFF.